Listed below are T cell receptor beta chains from one sample, sequenced in a study of cytotoxic CD8 clonotypes in ibrutinib-treated CLL. Sequencing used immunoSEQ multiplex PCR; TCRdb keeps in-frame clones, though not all of them. Of tens of thousands of clones listed, around two thirds were seen once; the top ten hold roughly 5.7%. The specimen was PBMCs, collected after 12 months of ibrutinib treatment. The receptor set was obtained from a human donor with chronic lymphocytic leukemia. Each CDR3 is given with its conserved first and last residue. Each record gives: CDR3 length, clone size, J gene, V gene, D gene, CDR3 protein, CDR3 DNA. A D gene is named only where the DNA matches it firmly. Rows may omit the clone size; those that give it use once, few, many or a size class.

14 | . | TRBJ1-1 | TRBV9 | TRBD1 | CASSPRTGNTEAFF | TGTGCCAGCAGCCCACGGACAGGGAACACTGAAGCTTTCTTT
17 | . | TRBJ1-5 | TRBV7-2 | . | CASSPLFAVNSNQPQHF | TGTGCCAGCAGCCCCCTTTTTGCGGTTAATAGCAATCAGCCCCAGCATTTT
16 | . | TRBJ2-3 | TRBV9 | TRBD2 | CASSVSGGGRSDTQYF | TGTGCCAGCAGCGTATCGGGCGGGGGGCGCTCAGATACGCAGTATTTT
15 | . | TRBJ1-5 | TRBV21-1 | . | CASSKKVGRCQPQHF | TGTGCCAGCAGCAAAAAGGTCGGGCGGTGTCAGCCCCAGCATTTT
15 | once | TRBJ1-4 | TRBV5-1 | . | CASSRAGATNEKLFF | TGCGCCAGCAGCAGAGCAGGGGCAACTAATGAAAAACTGTTTTTT
14 | few | TRBJ2-2 | TRBV6-5 | . | CASRSTSDTGELFF | TGTGCCAGCAGATCAACCTCCGACACCGGGGAGCTGTTTTTT
15 | . | TRBJ2-5 | TRBV29-1 | TRBD1 | CSVEEYRGPQETQYF | TGCAGCGTTGAAGAATACAGGGGACCCCAAGAGACCCAGTACTTC
14 | . | TRBJ2-1 | TRBV27 | TRBD2 | CASSFNGGAFEQFF | TGTGCCAGCAGTTTCAACGGGGGGGCGTTTGAGCAGTTCTTC
13 | . | TRBJ2-5 | TRBV5-4 | . | CASSSQFGETQYF | TGTGCCAGCAGCTCACAGTTCGGAGAGACCCAGTACTTC
13 | . | TRBJ1-4 | TRBV2 | . | CASSGLINEKLFF | TGTGCCAGCAGTGGGCTCATTAATGAAAAACTGTTTTTT
13 | . | TRBJ1-2 | TRBV27 | . | CASTPTPYLGYTF | TGTGCCAGCACCCCGACACCCTACCTGGGCTACACCTTC
12 | few | TRBJ2-7 | TRBV29-1 | . | CSVEEPSYEQYF | TGCAGCGTTGAAGAACCTTCCTACGAGCAGTACTTC
16 | . | TRBJ2-6 | TRBV7-9 | . | CASSRTQGLGANVLTF | TGTGCCAGCAGCCGAACCCAGGGGCTTGGGGCCAACGTCCTGACTTTC
13 | . | TRBJ1-4 | TRBV15 | . | CATSRDHVEKLFF | TGTGCCACCAGCAGAGATCATGTAGAAAAACTGTTTTTT
15 | few | TRBJ2-7 | TRBV5-4 | . | CASSLEQRSSYEQYF | TGTGCCAGCAGCTTAGAACAGAGGAGCTCCTACGAGCAGTACTTC
16 | . | TRBJ1-1 | TRBV5-1 | . | CASSLWNRGLNTEAFF | TGCGCCAGCAGCTTGTGGAATAGGGGCTTGAACACTGAAGCTTTCTTT
14 | . | TRBJ1-2 | TRBV28 | TRBD1 | CASSPGQLNYGYTF | TGTGCCAGCAGTCCGGGACAGTTGAACTATGGCTACACCTTC
14 | . | TRBJ2-7 | TRBV6-1 | TRBD1 | CASSGGTGVSEQYF | TGTGCCAGCAGTGGCGGGACAGGGGTTTCCGAGCAGTACTTC
16 | . | TRBJ1-5 | TRBV28 | . | CASRPQKGVDNQPQHF | TGTGCCAGCAGGCCACAAAAGGGGGTGGACAATCAGCCCCAGCATTTT
16 | . | TRBJ2-5 | TRBV5-1 | . | CASSLNSGSVRETQYF | TGCGCCAGCAGCTTAAACTCCGGGTCGGTCCGAGAGACCCAGTACTTC
14 | . | TRBJ1-2 | TRBV6-5 | TRBD1 | CASSSDRGNYGYTF | TGTGCCAGCAGTTCAGACAGGGGGAACTATGGCTACACCTTC
14 | . | TRBJ2-7 | TRBV19 | . | CASSMGSLSYEQYF | TGTGCCAGTAGTATGGGCAGCCTCTCCTACGAGCAGTACTTC
13 | few | TRBJ2-3 | TRBV4-2 | . | CASSQESTDTQYF | TGTGCCAGCAGCCAAGAGTCTACAGATACGCAGTATTTT
13 | . | TRBJ2-7 | TRBV2 | TRBD1 | CASSRDRGYEQYF | TGTGCCAGCAGTAGGGACAGGGGCTACGAGCAGTACTTC
15 | once | TRBJ2-1 | TRBV5-6 | TRBD2 | CASSLAVAGYNEQFF | TGTGCCAGCAGCTTGGCGGTAGCGGGGTACAATGAGCAGTTCTTC
13 | . | TRBJ1-1 | TRBV5-1 | TRBD1 | CASSWEQGNEAFF | TGCGCCAGCAGCTGGGAACAGGGGAATGAAGCTTTCTTT
15 | . | TRBJ2-1 | TRBV7-9 | . | CASSRSGRVYNEQFF | TGTGCCAGCAGCCGTTCGGGACGAGTCTACAATGAGCAGTTCTTC
14 | . | TRBJ1-5 | TRBV30 | . | CAWSVWGSNQPQHF | TGTGCCTGGAGTGTCTGGGGTAGCAATCAGCCCCAGCATTTT